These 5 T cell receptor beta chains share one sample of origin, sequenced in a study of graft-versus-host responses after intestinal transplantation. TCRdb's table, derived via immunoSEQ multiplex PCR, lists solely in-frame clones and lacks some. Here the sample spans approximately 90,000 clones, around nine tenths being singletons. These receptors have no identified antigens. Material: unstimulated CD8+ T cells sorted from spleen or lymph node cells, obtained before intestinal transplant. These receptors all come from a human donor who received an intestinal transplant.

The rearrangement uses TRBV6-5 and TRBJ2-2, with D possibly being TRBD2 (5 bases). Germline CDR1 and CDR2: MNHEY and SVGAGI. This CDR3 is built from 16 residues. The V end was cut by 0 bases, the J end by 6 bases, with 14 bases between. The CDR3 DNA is TGTGCCAGCAGTTACTCGGTAGAGGGCCGGTCCGGGGAGCTGTTTTTT. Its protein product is CASSYSVEGRSGELFF.

CDR3 in DNA: TGCGCCAGCAGCCCCCACCGGGACACTGAAAAAAACATTCAGTACTTC. The encoded protein is CASSPHRDTEKNIQYF. The V and J genes are TRBV4-1 and TRBJ2-4; weak D call: TRBD1 (6 bases). The germline CDR1 and CDR2 sequences are MGHRA and YSYEKL. With 4 bases removed from V and 4 bases from J, the gap between germline ends came to 17 bases. This CDR3 is 16 amino acids long.

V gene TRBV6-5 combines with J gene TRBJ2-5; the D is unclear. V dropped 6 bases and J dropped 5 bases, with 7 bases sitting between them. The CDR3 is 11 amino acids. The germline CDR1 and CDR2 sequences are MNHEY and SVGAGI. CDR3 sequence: CASRRLETQYF. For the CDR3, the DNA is TGTGCCAGCAGGCGCCTGGAGACCCAGTACTTC.

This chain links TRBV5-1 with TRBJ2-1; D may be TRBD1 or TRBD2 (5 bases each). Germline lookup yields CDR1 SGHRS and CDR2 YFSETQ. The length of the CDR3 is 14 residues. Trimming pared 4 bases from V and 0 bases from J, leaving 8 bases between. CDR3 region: CASSGGSSYNEQFF. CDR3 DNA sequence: TGCGCCAGCAGCGGGGGAAGCTCCTACAATGAGCAGTTCTTC.

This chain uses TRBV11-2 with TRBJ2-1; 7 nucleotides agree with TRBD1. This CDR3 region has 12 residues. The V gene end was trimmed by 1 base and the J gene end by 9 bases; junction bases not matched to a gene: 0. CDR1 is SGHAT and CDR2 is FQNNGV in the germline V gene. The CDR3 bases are TGTGCCAGCAGCTTAGGGGACAGTGAGCAGTTCTTC. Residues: CASSLGDSEQFF.